A single sample gave rise to the 24 T cell receptor beta chains below, sequenced in a study of T cells in women clearing cervical HPV infection. The protocol was immunoSEQ multiplex PCR, while the TCRdb copy is restricted to in-frame clones and leaves out a portion. The ten most abundant clones cover around 16% of a sample with tens of thousands of clones. The sample taken for sequencing was blood buffy coat. The receptors here all came from a woman between 18 and 70 years old with a cervical HPV16 infection that either progressed to CIN3+ or cleared (not recorded which).

To note about this clone: The CDR3 end falls 3 residues outside the read, so it is completed with the germline J gene. The chain is built from TRBV19 and TRBJ2-3; D may be TRBD2 (6 bases). Germline V lookup: CDR1 LNHDA, CDR2 SQIVND (reference sequence). V lost 7 bases and J 2 bases, leaving 13 bases between the germline ends. CDR3 length: 14 amino acids. The DNA read from the CDR3 is TGTGCCAGTATGGAGGGGCACCTCACAGATACG. Translated: CASMEGHLTDT. Given in full, the CDR3 is CASMEGHLTDTQYF.

Worth noting for this clone: Read coverage stops 3 residues before the CDR3 terminus; the germline J gene supplies the remainder. The V call is TRBV20-1, the J call TRBJ1-1; D perhaps matches TRBD1 (5 bases). Per the germline V gene, CDR1 is DFQATT and CDR2 is SNEGSKA (reference sequence). The CDR3 spans 13 residues. Trimming removed 4 bases at V and 2 bases at J, with 11 bases between. CDR3 DNA (partial): TGCAGTGCTACCCTACAGGCAAACACTGAA. It yields the protein CSATLQANTE. Given in full, the CDR3 is CSATLQANTEAFF.

Comments on this clone: Relative to the germline gene, one junction end is altered; a read error may explain this. The read halts 3 residues ahead of the CDR3 end, with the missing end drawn from the germline J gene. The rearrangement joins TRBV7-2 to TRBJ2-7, with 11 nucleotides matching TRBD2. The CDR3 runs to 14 residues. CDR1 is SGHTA, CDR2 FQGNSA, per germline. CDR3 bases read: TGTGCCAGCAGCCTAGCGGGGGGATCTTACGAG. This translates into CASSLAGGSYE. The complete CDR3 protein is CASSLAGGSYEQYF.

On this clone itself: The read is 3 residues too short to cover the CDR3 end, so that end is filled in from the germline J gene. This chain joins TRBV11-3 and TRBJ2-3; 11 bases map to TRBD2. Germline-derived CDR1 and CDR2 are SGHNT and YENEEA. CDR3 length equals 15 residues. CDR3 loop: CASSPPLAGEETQYF. CDR3 bases read: TGTGCCAGCAGCCCACCACTAGCGGGGGAAGAGACG.

Concerning this clone: The read gets to within 3 residues of the CDR3 end, and the germline J gene fills in the rest. The chain couples TRBV9 to TRBJ1-3; D remains unclear. Trimming left V 0 bases short and J 4 bases short, with 11 bases between. Germline V CDR1 and CDR2: SGDLS, YYNGEE. This CDR3 comprises 15 residues. Here the CDR3 reads CASSVVASGGNTIYF. The DNA read from the CDR3 is TGTGCCAGCAGCGTAGTAGCGTCGGGGGGAAACACC.

As regards this clone: The sequence runs out 3 residues before the end of the CDR3; the remainder is reconstructed from the germline J gene. The genes are TRBV18 and TRBJ2-1; a possible D gene is TRBD2 (6 bases). Germline V gene lookup returns CDR1 KGHSH and CDR2 LQKENI. With 4 bases removed from V and 7 bases from J, the gap between germline ends came to 14 bases. The CDR3 has 14 amino acids. CDR3 sequence: CASSLRLDINEQFF. Incomplete CDR3 DNA: TGTGCCAGCTCACTCAGACTAGATATTAATGAG. Variable domain in full (rest from reference TRBV18 and TRBJ2-1): NAGVMQNPRHLVRRRGQEARLRCSPMKGHSHVYWYRQLPEEGLKFMVYLQKENIIDESGMPKERFSAEFPKEGPSILRIQQVVRGDSAAYFCASSLRLDINEQFFGPGTRLTVL.

Of note for this clone: The read terminates 3 residues before the CDR3 end, so the remaining end is supplied by the germline J gene. The gene calls are TRBV18 and TRBJ1-5, with D uncertain. Trimming stripped 3 bases from V and 3 bases from J, with 12 bases between. The germline gives CDR1 KGHSH, CDR2 LQKENI. This CDR3 is built from 15 residues. CDR3 bases read: TGTGCCAGCTCACCCGGGGTAGGGCCCAATCAGCCC. It is translated as CASSPGVGPNQP. The full CDR3 sequence reads CASSPGVGPNQPQHF.

As concerns this clone: The CDR3 end lies 3 residues beyond the end of the read and is filled in from the germline J gene. The chain has TRBV5-4 and TRBJ2-2; a weak D match, TRBD1 (5 bases). From germline, CDR1 is SGHNT and CDR2 YYREEE (reference sequence). There are 15 residues in the CDR3. The CDR3 DNA, read in part, is TGTGCCAGCAGCGAGAGCTCATCTGGGGCCAACGTG. Residues: CASSESSSGANV. In full, the CDR3 is CASSESSSGANVLFF. The full variable domain, completed using reference TRBV5-4 and TRBJ2-2, is ETGVTQSPTHLIKTRGQQVTLRCSSQSGHNTVSWYQQALGQGPQFIFQYYREEENGRGNFPPRFSGLQFPNYSSELNVNALELDDSALYLCASSESSSGANVLFFGEGSRLTVL.

With respect to this clone: The read ends 3 residues shy of where the CDR3 ends; the end is completed using the germline J gene. This chain connects TRBV10-3 to TRBJ1-2; perhaps TRBD1 as D (5 bases). The CDR3 is 14 residues long. Per germline, CDR1 ENHRY and CDR2 SYGVKD. With 0 bases removed from V and 6 bases from J, the gap between germline ends came to 11 bases. CDR3 sequence: CAISESSREDGYTF. The covered CDR3 bases are TGTGCCATCAGTGAGTCTTCCAGGGAGGATGGC.

In the case of this clone: The missing CDR3 end, 3 residues past where the read stops, is filled in from the germline J gene. This chain joins TRBV20-1 and TRBJ2-5; TRBD2 aligns across 8 bases. Germline lookup yields CDR1 DFQATT and CDR2 SNEGSKA (reference sequence). There are 12 residues in the CDR3. The covered CDR3 bases are TGCAGTGCCGGGGGGGAGGGACAAACC. Its protein is CSAGGEGQT. The full CDR3 is CSAGGEGQTQYF.

Note on this clone: The CDR3 goes on 3 residues after the read ends, and that part is filled in from the germline J gene. The rearrangement links TRBV5-6 to TRBJ1-6, with unresolved D. V dropped 6 bases and J dropped 8 bases, with 12 bases sitting between them. CDR1 is SGHDT and CDR2 is YYEEEE in the germline V gene. The length of the CDR3 is 13 residues. The CDR3 protein is CASMRGTDSPLHF. The covered CDR3 bases are TGTGCCAGCATGCGGGGTACTGATTCACCC. Together with reference TRBV5-6 and TRBJ1-6, the CDR3 gives the full variable domain: DAGVTQSPTHLIKTRGQQVTLRCSPKSGHDTVSWYQQALGQGPQFIFQYYEEEERQRGNFPDRFSGHQFPNYSSELNVNALLLGDSALYLCASMRGTDSPLHFGNGTRLTVT.

A note on this clone: The sequenced fragment ends 3 residues before the CDR3 boundary, so the rest is inferred from the germline J gene. The J gene is TRBJ2-3, the V gene TRBV30, with TRBD2 identical over 8 bases. The V gene's germline CDR1 is GTSNPN and CDR2 SVGIG (reference sequence). This CDR3 has 14 amino acids. CDR3 DNA, as far as it was read: TGTGCCTGGGGGCTCGGGGGGGGAAATCAGCCG. Protein product: CAWGLGGGNQP. The whole CDR3 region reads CAWGLGGGNQPQYF.

CDR3 region: CASGRTSGYNEQFF. The part of the CDR3 DNA that was read is TGTGCCAGCGGAAGGACTAGCGGGTATAATGAG. The chain links TRBV2 to TRBJ2-1; 11 bases are a match to TRBD2. The CDR3 goes on 3 residues after the read ends, and that part is filled in from the germline J gene. The CDR3 is made up of 14 amino acids. The junction had 7 bases not matched to a gene; V was cut back by 8 bases and J by 7 bases. The germline V gene has CDR1 SNHLY and CDR2 FYNNEI.

Remarks on this clone: The read ends 3 residues shy of where the CDR3 ends; the end is completed using the germline J gene. The gene calls are TRBV20-1 and TRBJ2-1; D is perhaps TRBD1 (5 bases). CDR1 is DFQATT, CDR2 SNEGSKA, per germline (reference sequence). This CDR3 region has 15 residues. Between the trimmed V and J ends, which lost 0 bases and 2 bases, there was a span of 11 bases. CDR3 DNA, as far as it was read: TGCAGTGCTAGAGAAAAACACAGGACCTACAATGAG. Translated, it gives CSAREKHRTYNE. The CDR3 reads in full as CSAREKHRTYNEQFF.

This CDR3 is CAISEGDRGAQPQHF. The part of the CDR3 DNA that was read is TGTGCCATCAGTGAGGGAGACAGGGGAGCTCAGCCC. V gene TRBV10-3 combines with J gene TRBJ1-5; 8 nucleotides align to TRBD1. The read ends 3 residues before the CDR3 terminus; that terminus is restored from the germline J gene. CDR3 length: 15 residues. V lost 2 bases and J lost 6; bases outside the gene matches: 6. Per the germline V gene, CDR1 is ENHRY and CDR2 is SYGVKD.

Concerning this clone itself: From the germline J gene comes the end of the CDR3, since the read stops 3 residues before it. The V gene is TRBV7-9, the J gene TRBJ2-7; 9 bases align to TRBD2. V gave up 6 bases and J gave up 5 bases; unmatched junction bases: 5. Looked up from germline, CDR1 is SEHNR and CDR2 is FQNEAQ (reference sequence). CDR3 size: 13 residues. This CDR3 is CASSQASGNEQYF. The sequenced CDR3 bases are TGTGCCAGCAGTCAAGCTAGCGGGAACGAG. Looking up the rest from reference TRBV7-9 and TRBJ2-7 gives the full variable domain: DTGVSQNPRHKITKRGQNVTFRCDPISEHNRLYWYRQTLGQGPEFLTYFQNEAQLEKSRLLSDRFSAERPKGSFSTLEIQRTEQGDSAMYLCASSQASGNEQYFGPGTRLTVT.

Notes on this clone: Read sequence stops 3 residues before the CDR3 end, and the germline J gene provides the missing end. The chain links TRBV20-1 to TRBJ2-3; D is unclear. The germline gives CDR1 DFQATT, CDR2 SNEGSKA (reference sequence). There are 12 residues in the CDR3. V was cut by 2 bases and J by 3 bases, with 6 bases left in between. Here the CDR3 reads CSARRRTDTQYF. CDR3 DNA (partial): TGCAGTGCTAGAAGGCGGACAGATACG.

As to this clone: From the germline J gene comes the end of the CDR3, since the read stops 3 residues before it. This chain uses TRBV5-1 with TRBJ1-4, with TRBD1 as a possible D gene (6 bases). The CDR3 contains 13 residues. The V and J ends lost 5 bases and 7 bases respectively, with 12 bases between them. Germline-derived CDR1 and CDR2 are SGHRS and YFSETQ. The CDR3 loop is CASSLGQGEKLFF. Partial CDR3 DNA: TGCGCCAGCAGTCTGGGACAAGGTGAAAAA.

Remarks on this clone: The sequenced fragment ends 3 residues before the CDR3 boundary, so the rest is inferred from the germline J gene. The V call is TRBV20-1, the J call TRBJ2-2; 11 positions match TRBD2. V was pared by 6 bases and J by 4 bases, with 4 bases of the junction left unmatched. The CDR3 runs 14 residues. CDR1 is DFQATT, CDR2 SNEGSKA, per germline (reference sequence). CDR3 DNA, as far as it was read: TGCAGTGCACGGACTAGCGGGCTCACCGGGGAG. Its translation is CSARTSGLTGE. The full CDR3 protein reads CSARTSGLTGELFF.

Notes on this clone: The sequenced fragment ends 3 residues before the CDR3 boundary, so the rest is inferred from the germline J gene. This chain uses TRBV4-2 with TRBJ2-3; 12 positions agree with TRBD2. This CDR3 is 17 amino acids long. The J segment lost 6 bases and the V segment lost 4 bases, leaving 11 bases of the junction unmatched. Germline V gene data show CDR1 as LGHNA and CDR2 as YNFKEQ. CDR3: CASSRSQASGGADTQYF. The CDR3 DNA, read in part, is TGTGCCAGCAGCCGATCGCAGGCTAGCGGGGGGGCTGATACG.

On this clone itself: The CDR3 goes on 3 residues after the read ends, and that part is filled in from the germline J gene. The chain is built from TRBV11-3 and TRBJ2-7; D may be TRBD2 (6 bases). With 4 bases removed from V and 2 bases from J, the gap between germline ends came to 15 bases. The CDR3 has 15 residues. The germline gives CDR1 SGHNT, CDR2 YENEEA. The CDR3 protein is CASSCLAIVTYEQYF. The CDR3 bases that were read are TGTGCCAGCAGCTGTCTAGCGATCGTGACCTACGAG.

Worth noting for this clone: Read coverage stops 3 residues before the CDR3 terminus; the germline J gene supplies the remainder. This rearrangement joins TRBV2 to TRBJ1-1; perhaps TRBD1 as D (6 bases). Trimming took 8 bases from V and 6 from J, leaving 13 bases between them. Germline loops: CDR1 SNHLY, CDR2 FYNNEI. This CDR3 comprises 12 residues. Partial CDR3 DNA: TGTGCCAGCGGGGGCTTAATTGCTGAA. This gives the protein CASGGLIAE. The CDR3 as a whole reads CASGGLIAEAFF. Full variable domain (rest looked up from reference TRBV2 and TRBJ1-1): EPEVTQTPSHQVTQMGQEVILRCVPISNHLYFYWYRQILGQKVEFLVSFYNNEISEKSEIFDDQFSVERPDGSNFTLKIRSTKLEDSAMYFCASGGLIAEAFFGQGTRLTVV.

A word on this clone: An end of the junction does not agree with germline; a read error may underlie this. Read data end 3 residues before the CDR3 end; the end is taken from the germline J gene. The gene calls are TRBV18 and TRBJ2-5, with TRBD2 matching over 8 bases. The CDR3 extends over 15 amino acids. The V gene's germline CDR1 is KGHSH and CDR2 LQKENI. The CDR3 is CASPPHTSGEETQYF. Partial CDR3 DNA: TGTGCCAGCCCACCCCACACTAGCGGAGAAGAGACC.

On this clone itself: The read ends 3 residues early relative to the CDR3; the germline J gene fills the gap. Other DNA sequences from this sample encode an identical CDR3 as well. The chain joins TRBV30 to TRBJ1-3, with 7 nucleotides matching TRBD1. The germline gives CDR1 GTSNPN, CDR2 SVGIG (reference sequence). This CDR3 is built from 15 residues. With V trimmed by 2 bases and J by 3 bases, 7 bases remained unmatched. The CDR3 sequence is CAWSNLGGVGNTIYF. Incomplete CDR3 DNA: TGTGCCTGGAGTAACCTAGGGGGCGTTGGAAACACC.